The rows below give T cell receptor beta chains drawn from one sample of a study of CD8+ T cells in alopecia areata. Method: immunoSEQ multiplex PCR; TCRdb's copy keeps in-frame clones and lacks some. The sample contains about 110,000 clones, roughly 59% of which appear only once. The sequenced sample was CD8+ T cells sorted from blood. These receptors were collected from a human donor in good health. CDR3s include the opening cysteine and the closing phenylalanine or tryptophan.

TRBV18	TRBJ2-5	CASSLLGTEETQYF
TRBV27	TRBJ2-7	CASSLSRRNEQYF
TRBV4-2	TRBJ1-1	CASSQDGNTEAFF
TRBV7-9	TRBJ2-5	CASTLRVSLLKEETQYF
TRBV10-3	TRBJ2-5	CASRLAGGGETQYF
TRBV29-1	TRBJ2-1	CSVEGDRSYNEQFF
TRBV7-3	TRBJ1-6	CASSLTANSPLHF
TRBV9	TRBJ2-7	CASNLEQYF
TRBV13	TRBJ1-1	CASSLESSTGNTEAFF
TRBV20-1	TRBJ2-1	CSARDLNEQFF
TRBV29-1	TRBJ2-2	CSVWAGELFF
TRBV5-6	TRBJ2-5	CASRLAQAETQYF
TRBV7-8	TRBJ2-1	CASSPLGGANNEQFF
TRBV10-2	TRBJ1-1	CASSGNTEAFF
TRBV30	TRBJ2-6	CAWSDERTGHSGANVLTF
TRBV9	TRBJ2-7	CASSPRDRVHEQYF
TRBV7-9	TRBJ1-1	CASSSDRVAEAFF
TRBV29-1	TRBJ1-2	CSVGDSNYGYTF
TRBV6-5	TRBJ1-1	CASSWGQNTEAFF
TRBV15	TRBJ2-7	CATSGFQGSSYEQYF
TRBV7-8	TRBJ2-1	CASSFAGADNEQFF
TRBV4-3	TRBJ2-7	CASSQERGSYEQYF
TRBV13	TRBJ1-2	CASSLVAGLNYGYTF
TRBV4-3	TRBJ2-1	CASSQGVQGRYNEQFF
TRBV7-2	TRBJ1-5	CASSLGGTNQPQHF
TRBV5-1	TRBJ2-3	CASSLGTASSTDTQYF